Listed here are 22 T cell receptor beta chains from one sample, sequenced in a study of T cells expressing NK-cell markers (dated by TCRdb to about 2020). Libraries were built with 5' RACE. The sequencer was an Illumina HiSeq 2000. Following TCRdb reprocessing, every CDR3 protein sequence forms one entry, and DNA is not provided. This sample's table lists about 160,000 distinct CDR3 sequences. The top ten clonotypes cover approximately 17% of the sample. Sequenced input: blood T cells: a sorted CD56 or NKG2C T cell subset, CD4+ or CD8+ T cells, or bulk PBMC T cells (not recorded which). The receptors originated from a woman between 18 and 75 years old in good health.

The chain carries TRBV7-7 and TRBJ2-1; lacking DNA, the TRBD2 call made by TCRdb goes unchecked. Per germline, CDR1 SSHAT and CDR2 FNYEAQ (reference sequence). This CDR3 contains 14 residues. CDR3 sequence: CASSLAGGPDEQFF.

This chain connects TRBV4-1 to TRBJ2-1; TCRdb picks TRBD2, but there is no DNA to check that call. Germline CDR1 MGHRA, CDR2 YSYEKL. CDR3 length: 14 amino acids. The CDR3 protein is CASRHPAGYNEQFF.

V usage is TRBV20-1 and J usage is TRBJ1-2; TCRdb returns TRBD1, unconfirmable since there is no DNA. Germline V lookup: CDR1 DFQATT, CDR2 SNEGSKA (reference sequence). The CDR3 is 15 residues long. Here the CDR3 reads CSARAGHPGNYGYTF.

V is TRBV5-1 and J is TRBJ2-7; lacking DNA, the TRBD1 call made by TCRdb goes unchecked. The CDR3 has 14 amino acids. Germline lookup yields CDR1 SGHRS and CDR2 YFSETQ. This CDR3 is CASSMTGQSYEQYF.

The J gene is TRBJ2-3, the V gene TRBV4-1; lacking DNA, the TRBD2 call made by TCRdb goes unchecked. The CDR3 length is 13 residues. Germline loops: CDR1 MGHRA, CDR2 YSYEKL. CDR3 amino acids: CASSLLAGGPQYF.

This chain links TRBV20-1 with TRBJ1-5. CDR3 size: 15 residues. Germline CDR1 and CDR2: DFQATT and SNEGSKA (reference sequence). The CDR3 sequence is CSARMVSASNQPQHF.

The CDR3 loop reads CASSQEAAGANTGELFF. The chain employs TRBV4-1 and TRBJ2-2; TCRdb proposes TRBD2, but this gene call is untestable without DNA. Germline CDR1 and CDR2: MGHRA and YSYEKL. The CDR3 spans 17 residues.

CDR3 sequence: CASRPRDSFTDTQYF. The J gene is TRBJ2-3, the V gene TRBV7-9; TCRdb indicates TRBD1, and absent DNA this call remains unverified. The CDR3 spans 15 residues. Germline-derived CDR1 and CDR2 are SEHNR and FQNEAQ (reference sequence).

V and J are TRBV20-1 and TRBJ2-7; TCRdb names TRBD1, which stays unverified in the absence of DNA. The length of the CDR3 is 13 residues. Germline V lookup: CDR1 DFQATT, CDR2 SNEGSKA (reference sequence). The CDR3 protein is CSARGAFDYEQYF.

The chain links TRBV7-2 to TRBJ1-5; no DNA is available, so the TRBD1 call from TCRdb remains unchecked. CDR1 is SGHTA and CDR2 is FQGNSA in the germline V gene. The CDR3 spans 16 residues. This chain's CDR3 is CASSISGTGGNQPQHF.

The chain is built from TRBV28 and TRBJ2-1. This CDR3 spans 14 amino acids. Looked up from germline, CDR1 is MDHEN and CDR2 is SYDVKM. Here the CDR3 reads CASSFLVSYNEQFF.

The rearrangement uses TRBV3-1 and TRBJ2-7; checking the TCRdb D call of TRBD2 is not possible without DNA. Per the germline V gene, CDR1 is LGHDT and CDR2 is YNNKEL (reference sequence). This CDR3 is 14 amino acids long. CDR3 residues: CASSQTLVAYEQYF.

This chain links TRBV7-9 with TRBJ1-1; TCRdb indicates TRBD1, and absent DNA this call remains unverified. The CDR3 sequence is 14 residues long. Germline V gene data show CDR1 as SEHNR and CDR2 as FQNEAQ (reference sequence). The chain's CDR3 is CASSSGTGATEAFF.

The J gene is TRBJ2-7, the V gene TRBV15; the TCRdb call, TRBD2, lacks DNA for checking. Germline CDR1 LNHNV, CDR2 YYDKDF (reference sequence). The CDR3 runs to 15 residues. The CDR3 sequence: CATSRDDSGTYEQYF.

J is TRBJ1-1 and V is TRBV6-1; TCRdb designates TRBD1, a call that cannot be tested without DNA. The CDR3 covers 13 residues. CDR1 and CDR2 from the germline V gene are MNHNS and SASEGT. This CDR3 reads CASSEAGQGEAFF.

V and J are TRBV7-2 and TRBJ2-7. Germline V gives CDR1 SGHTA, CDR2 FQGNSA. This CDR3 is 14 amino acids long. The CDR3 is CASSYGQGSYEQYF.

The chain couples TRBV15 to TRBJ2-7. Germline values: CDR1 LNHNV, CDR2 YYDKDF (reference sequence). This CDR3 has 14 residues. CDR3 amino acids: CATSRAIHSYEQYF.

The chain recombines TRBV7-3 with TRBJ2-1; TCRdb's assignment of TRBD1 cannot be checked, as there is no DNA. Germline CDR1 and CDR2: SGHTA and FQGTGA. The CDR3 runs 13 residues. CDR3: CASSLTEGPKQFF.

The gene calls are TRBV20-1 and TRBJ2-3; TCRdb designates TRBD1, a call that cannot be tested without DNA. CDR1 is DFQATT, CDR2 SNEGSKA, per germline (reference sequence). This CDR3 is built from 12 residues. The CDR3 is CSARWAADTQYF.

Here the CDR3 reads CSARMGDHQPQHF. The chain combines TRBV20-1 with TRBJ1-5. The CDR3 runs to 13 residues. The V gene's germline CDR1 is DFQATT and CDR2 SNEGSKA (reference sequence).

This chain joins TRBV5-1 and TRBJ2-3; TCRdb gives TRBD1 as the D gene, but with no DNA this cannot be confirmed. The germline CDR1 and CDR2 sequences are SGHRS and YFSETQ. This CDR3 comprises 15 residues. The CDR3 region is CASSLAGGRGDTQYF.

V usage is TRBV20-1 and J usage is TRBJ2-1. CDR3 length: 16 amino acids. Germline V CDR1 and CDR2: DFQATT, SNEGSKA (reference sequence). CDR3 loop: CSARPFDGSSYNEQFF.